The 32 T cell receptor beta chains below all came from one sample that was sequenced in a study of T cells after yellow fever vaccination. A single record per CDR3 protein comes from TCRdb applying MiXCR to the 5' RACE reads. The sample lists over 250,000 distinct CDR3 sequences, roughly 5.2% occurring once. The source was CD4+ T cells sorted from PBMCs, collected on the day of the yellow fever booster vaccination. The source is a man aged 18 to 29 who received the YFV17D yellow fever vaccine.

This chain uses TRBV12-3 or TRBV12-4 with TRBJ1-6; D is unclear. Trimming shortened V by 2 bases and J by 6 bases, and 8 bases separated the two germline ends. This CDR3 has 14 amino acids. CDR3 protein: CASSLLRPNSPLHF. The CDR3 DNA is TGTGCCAGCAGTTTACTAAGACCTAATTCACCCCTCCACTTT.

V and J are TRBV21-1 and TRBJ2-7; the table calls TRBD1, which could not be checked here. TRBV21-1 counts as a pseudogene. This CDR3 contains 16 residues. Here the CDR3 DNA reads TGTGCCAGCAGCAAATGTCCGTCGGCGTACTCCTACGAGCAGTACGTC. Amino acids: CASSKCPSAYSYEQYV.

This clonotype was counted ten times or more. The V call is TRBV16, the J call TRBJ2-2, with a tentative D call TRBD1 (5 bases). The V gene lost 3 bases and the J gene lost 1 base, with 9 bases spanning the gap. CDR3 length: 15 amino acids. Germline V lookup: CDR1 KGHSY, CDR2 FQNENV. In nucleotides, the CDR3 is TGTGCCAGCAGCCAGGTCAGGGTGAACACCGGGGAGCTGTTTTTT. Translation gives CASSQVRVNTGELFF.

The rearrangement links TRBV5-6 to TRBJ1-1; unclear D gene. Germline CDR1 SGHDT, CDR2 YYEEEE. The CDR3 loop spans 16 amino acids. V was cut by 0 bases and J by 5 bases, with 17 bases left in between. CDR3 bases: TGTGCCAGCAGCTTGGTCGGGTCTAAAGGTTGGACTGAAGCTTTCTTT. Its protein product is CASSLVGSKGWTEAFF.

This clonotype has ten or more counts. CDR3 region: CASSTRDSPSYEQYV. CDR3 in DNA: TGTGCCAGCAGCACCCGGGACAGCCCATCCTACGAGCAGTACGTC. The chain has TRBV9 and TRBJ2-7; 7 bases fit TRBD1. The germline V gene has CDR1 SGDLS and CDR2 YYNGEE. The CDR3 runs to 15 residues. The ends lost 4 bases at V and 1 base at J; junction bases unmatched: 8.

This clonotype showed up many times. V is TRBV7-6 and J is TRBJ1-5, with a possible D match to TRBD1 (5 bases). V dropped 5 bases and J dropped 3 bases, with 14 bases sitting between them. This CDR3 comprises 15 residues. CDR1 and CDR2 (germline): SGHVS, FNYEAQ. The CDR3 reads CASSQQSGLNQPQHF. CDR3 sequence (DNA): TGTGCCAGCAGCCAACAATCGGGGCTCAATCAGCCCCAGCATTTT.

The rearrangement links TRBV3-1 to TRBJ2-5; 12 nucleotides match TRBD2. Germline lookup yields CDR1 LGHDT and CDR2 YNNKEL (reference sequence). V gave up 4 bases and J gave up 5 bases; unmatched junction bases: 5. The CDR3 runs 15 residues. The CDR3 here is CASSPSGGAGETQYF. DNA of the CDR3: TGTGCCAGCAGCCCTAGCGGGGGGGCCGGGGAGACCCAGTACTTC.

This clonotype has more than one count but fewer than ten. The genes are TRBV9 and TRBJ2-7; D is unclear. The length of the CDR3 is 13 residues. V was trimmed by 4 bases and J by 9 bases, leaving 17 bases between them. Germline V gene data show CDR1 as SGDLS and CDR2 as YYNGEE. CDR3 sequence reads: CASSTLTGSGQYF. The CDR3 DNA follows: TGTGCCAGCAGCACCCTGACCGGTTCTGGGCAGTACTTC.

This chain connects TRBV7-8 to TRBJ2-4, with a weak D call TRBD1 (5 bases). The germline V gene encodes CDR1 SGHVS and CDR2 FQNEAQ. The CDR3 is 15 amino acids. Trimming took off 6 bases at V and 1 base at J, with 13 bases between the two ends. CDR3 in DNA: TGTGCCAGCAGTTTGGGGCCCGCGGCCAAAAACATTCAGTACTTC. This encodes CASSLGPAAKNIQYF.

In nucleotides, the CDR3 is TGTGCCAGCAGCAGGACAGGGGGCGCGGACAATCAGCCCCAGCATTTT. It specifies CASSRTGGADNQPQHF. The chain links TRBV7-8 to TRBJ1-5; 11 nucleotides match TRBD1. Trimming took 5 bases from V and 3 from J; bases not matched to a gene: 6. Germline lookup yields CDR1 SGHVS and CDR2 FQNEAQ. The CDR3 contains 16 residues.

This clonotype appeared a few times. V usage is TRBV10-3 and J usage is TRBJ2-3, with D hard to call. The CDR3 is 13 residues long. V was clipped by 1 base and J by 6 bases, with 8 bases between them. The V gene's germline CDR1 is ENHRY and CDR2 SYGVKD. The CDR3 nucleotides are TGTGCCATCAGTGAGTTACCCGGGGATACGCAGTATTTT. This encodes CAISELPGDTQYF.

This clonotype was observed many times. This chain links TRBV28 with TRBJ1-4; TRBD1 might be the D (5 bases). Deletions cut 4 bases from V and 0 bases from J, with 9 bases between. This CDR3 spans 15 amino acids. Germline V lookup: CDR1 MDHEN, CDR2 SYDVKM. CDR3 in amino acids: CASSSRDATNEKLFF. In DNA, the CDR3 is TGTGCCAGCAGTTCAAGGGACGCAACTAATGAAAAACTGTTTTTT.

The rearrangement uses TRBV5-1 and TRBJ2-1; no reliable D call. Trimming removed 1 base from V and 4 bases from J, with 27 bases in between. The CDR3 runs to 20 residues. The V gene's germline CDR1 is SGHRS and CDR2 YFSETQ. This chain's CDR3 is CASSLTTARRRVEGYNEQFF. The CDR3 region has the DNA TGCGCCAGCAGCTTGACGACGGCGCGTCGCCGGGTTGAAGGATACAATGAGCAGTTCTTC.

The chain is built from TRBV7-3 and TRBJ2-3, with 7 nucleotides matching TRBD1. The CDR3 is made up of 16 amino acids. J lost 2 bases, V lost 4 bases, and 9 bases had no gene match. Germline V gene data show CDR1 as SGHTA and CDR2 as FQGTGA. The DNA of the CDR3 is TGTGCCAGCAGCTCCCAGACAGGGCGGCACACAGATACGCAGTATTTT. This gives the protein CASSSQTGRHTDTQYF.

Worth noting for this clonotype: Possible read error: a much larger clone is one base away. V usage is TRBV4-3 and J usage is TRBJ2-5; weak D call: TRBD2 (5 bases). From germline, CDR1 is LGHNA and CDR2 YSLEER. Trimming removed 0 bases from V and 2 bases from J, with 13 bases in between. This CDR3 is 16 amino acids long. The CDR3 here is CASSQETGSIQETQYF. The CDR3 coding sequence is TGCGCCAGCAGCCAAGAAACGGGGAGTATTCAAGAGACCCAGTACTTC.

This clonotype turned up a few times. V is TRBV20-1 and J is TRBJ1-2; 7 nucleotides match TRBD1. V shed 5 bases, J shed 6 bases, and the junction held 6 bases outside the gene matches. The germline V gene has CDR1 DFQATT and CDR2 SNEGSKA (reference sequence). The CDR3 covers 12 residues. The CDR3 sequence: CSAPRTGHGYTF. CDR3 coding DNA: TGCAGTGCTCCTAGGACAGGCCATGGCTACACCTTC.

The sample holds a few counts of this clonotype. The chain joins TRBV18 to TRBJ2-4; 9 positions match TRBD2. The CDR3 sequence is 16 residues long. V was pared by 2 bases and J by 5 bases, with 7 bases of the junction left unmatched. Germline V lookup: CDR1 KGHSH, CDR2 LQKENI. The CDR3 reads CASSPSQRGAENIQYF. CDR3 coding DNA: TGTGCCAGCTCACCATCCCAGCGGGGGGCCGAAAACATTCAGTACTTC.

V is TRBV12-3 or TRBV12-4 and J is TRBJ2-3; D is uncertain. The CDR3 is 14 residues long. The V and J ends lost 3 bases and 2 bases respectively, with 9 bases between them. CDR3 protein: CASSLSSFTDTQYF. The CDR3, as DNA: TGTGCCAGCAGTTTGTCAAGTTTCACAGATACGCAGTATTTT.

This clonotype was detected only a few times. V and J are TRBV5-1 and TRBJ2-1; possible D gene TRBD2, 5 bases. The V and J ends lost 0 bases and 7 bases respectively, with 11 bases between them. Germline CDR1 reads SGHRS; CDR2 reads YFSETQ. This CDR3 is built from 14 residues. The CDR3 loop is CASSLASPGNEQFF. CDR3 DNA sequence: TGCGCCAGCAGCTTGGCATCCCCGGGGAATGAGCAGTTCTTC.

J is TRBJ1-2 and V is TRBV6-5, with a weak D call TRBD1 (5 bases). V lost 7 bases to trimming and J lost 2 bases, with 8 bases between them. The CDR3 spans 12 residues. CDR1 MNHEY and CDR2 SVGAGI come from the germline V gene. CDR3: CASNGGNYGYTF. DNA for the CDR3: TGTGCCAGCAACGGGGGGAACTATGGCTACACCTTC.

This clonotype came up a few times. The V gene is TRBV2, the J gene TRBJ1-2; TRBD1 aligns across 7 bases. Germline values: CDR1 SNHLY, CDR2 FYNNEI. V was clipped by 4 bases and J by 4 bases; unmatched bases: 6. The CDR3 covers 14 residues. CDR3 DNA sequence: TGTGCCAGCAGTGGCCAGGGACAGACCTATGGCTACACCTTC. It translates to CASSGQGQTYGYTF.

Notes on this clonotype: Mismatch with germline at one junction end may stem from a read error. The chain joins TRBV18 to TRBJ2-2; 9 bases align to TRBD1. Germline values: CDR1 KGHSH, CDR2 LQKENI. The CDR3 is 14 residues long. The chain's CDR3 is CAREDRGDTGGLFF. The CDR3 bases are TGTGCCAGAGAGGACAGGGGAGACACCGGGGGGCTGTTTTTT.

This clonotype occurred a few times. As DNA, the CDR3 is TGTGCCAGCAGCCTCCGACTCATCTCCTACAATGAGCAGTTCTTC. Its translation is CASSLRLISYNEQFF. The gene calls are TRBV4-2 and TRBJ2-1; D uncertain. The V gene lost 4 bases and the J gene lost 0 bases, with 10 bases spanning the gap. Germline V gene sequence: CDR1 LGHNA, CDR2 YNFKEQ. The length of the CDR3 is 15 residues.

This clonotype was seen repeatedly, ten times or more. The CDR3 DNA reads as TGTGCCAGCAGCCTCGGACAGGGCAATCAGCCCCAGCATTTT. Translated, it gives CASSLGQGNQPQHF. The chain has TRBV3-1 and TRBJ1-5; TRBD1 aligns across 7 bases. CDR3 length equals 14 residues. The germline V gene encodes CDR1 LGHDT and CDR2 YNNKEL (reference sequence). J was trimmed by 2 bases and V by 4 bases; bases with no gene match: 2.

This clonotype was seen repeatedly, ten times or more. The gene calls are TRBV9 and TRBJ2-3; 10 bases are shared with TRBD2. Per the germline V gene, CDR1 is SGDLS and CDR2 is YYNGEE. This CDR3 is 18 amino acids long. V lost 1 base to trimming and J lost 4 bases; unmatched junction nucleotides: 12. The CDR3 loop is CASSVSLAGAPPADTQYF. The CDR3 bases are TGTGCCAGCAGCGTAAGCCTAGCGGGGGCCCCGCCCGCAGATACGCAGTATTTT.

This clonotype occurred a few times. V is TRBV7-2 and J is TRBJ2-1; perhaps TRBD2 as D (5 bases). The germline V and J ends were trimmed by 0 bases and 1 base, with 10 bases remaining between them. CDR1 SGHTA and CDR2 FQGNSA come from the germline V gene. The CDR3 totals 16 residues. The CDR3, as DNA: TGTGCCAGCAGCTTAGCGCGGACTCCGTCCTACAATGAGCAGTTCTTC. Translated: CASSLARTPSYNEQFF.

This clonotype was counted between two and nine times. The rearrangement uses TRBV10-3 and TRBJ2-5, with D tentatively TRBD1 or TRBD2 (6 bases each). Germline V gene sequence: CDR1 ENHRY, CDR2 SYGVKD. The CDR3 contains 14 residues. Trimming took 5 bases from V and 5 from J, leaving 15 bases between them. CDR3 amino acids: CAISNTRGRETQYF. CDR3 DNA sequence: TGTGCCATCAGTAATACCCGGGGGCGGGAGACCCAGTACTTC.

This clonotype showed up many times. V is TRBV7-8 and J is TRBJ2-7, with D tentatively TRBD1 (6 bases). Germline CDR1 SGHVS, CDR2 FQNEAQ. V lost 6 bases and J 4 bases, leaving 13 bases between the germline ends. The CDR3 covers 13 residues. The CDR3 DNA reads TGTGCCAGCAGTTGGGACACTTTATACGAGCAGTACGTC. It specifies CASSWDTLYEQYV.

The chain combines TRBV5-1 with TRBJ1-1; a possible D gene is TRBD1 (5 bases). Germline V gene lookup returns CDR1 SGHRS and CDR2 YFSETQ. The CDR3 runs to 15 residues. V was cut by 4 bases and J by 4 bases, with 17 bases left in between. CDR3 coding DNA: TGCGCCAGCAGCCTCTCGGGGGTGGCGCGCACTGAAGCTTTCTTT. It translates to CASSLSGVARTEAFF. Based on the CDR3 plus reference TRBV5-1 and TRBJ1-1, the full variable domain is KAGVTQTPRYLIKTRGQQVTLSCSPISGHRSVSWYQQTPGQGLQFLFEYFSETQRNKGNFPGRFSGRQFSNSRSEMNVSTLELGDSALYLCASSLSGVARTEAFFGQGTRLTVV.

The sample holds many counts of this clonotype. The V gene is TRBV12-3 or TRBV12-4, the J gene TRBJ2-2, with D perhaps matching TRBD1 (5 bases). V was trimmed by 7 bases and J by 4 bases, leaving 16 bases between them. There are 15 residues in the CDR3. This chain's CDR3 is CASTQTNGATGELFF. CDR3 in DNA: TGTGCCAGCACTCAAACGAATGGGGCCACCGGGGAGCTGTTTTTT.

The rearrangement uses TRBV7-3 and TRBJ2-1, with TRBD1 matching over 10 bases. Germline-derived CDR1 and CDR2 are SGHTA and FQGTGA. After removal of 4 bases from V and 5 bases from J, the junction contained 2 bases not matched to a gene. The length of the CDR3 is 14 residues. CDR3 protein: CASSWGTGDNEQFF. Here the CDR3 DNA reads TGTGCCAGCAGCTGGGGGACAGGGGACAATGAGCAGTTCTTC.

V is TRBV4-1 and J is TRBJ2-5; D gene uncertain. Germline V gives CDR1 MGHRA, CDR2 YSYEKL. The CDR3 extends over 14 amino acids. V was clipped by 1 base and J by 2 bases, with 8 bases between them. The CDR3, as DNA: TGCGCCAGCAGCCAAGTTATGAGTCAAGAGACCCAGTACTTC. It specifies CASSQVMSQETQYF.